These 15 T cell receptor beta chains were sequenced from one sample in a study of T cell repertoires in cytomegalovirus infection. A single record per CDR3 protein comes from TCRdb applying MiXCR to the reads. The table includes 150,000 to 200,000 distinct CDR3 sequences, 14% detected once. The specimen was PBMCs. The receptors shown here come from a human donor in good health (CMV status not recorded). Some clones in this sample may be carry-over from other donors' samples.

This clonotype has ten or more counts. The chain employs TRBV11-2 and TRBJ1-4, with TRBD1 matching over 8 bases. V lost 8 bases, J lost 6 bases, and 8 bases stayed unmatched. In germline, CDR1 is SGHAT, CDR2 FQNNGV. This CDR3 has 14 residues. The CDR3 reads CASRRSGQDEKLFF. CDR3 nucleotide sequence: TGTGCCAGCCGGAGGTCGGGACAGGATGAAAAACTGTTTTTT.

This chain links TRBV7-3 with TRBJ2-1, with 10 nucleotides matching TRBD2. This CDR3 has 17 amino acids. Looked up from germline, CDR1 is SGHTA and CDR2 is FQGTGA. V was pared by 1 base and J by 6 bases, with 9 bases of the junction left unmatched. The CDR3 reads CASSLRASGSHSNEQFF. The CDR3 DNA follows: TGTGCCAGCAGCTTAAGAGCTAGCGGGAGCCATTCCAATGAGCAGTTCTTC. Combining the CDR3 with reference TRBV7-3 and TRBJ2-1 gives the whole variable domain GAGVSQTPSNKVTEKGKYVELRCDPISGHTALYWYRQSLGQGPEFLIYFQGTGAADDSGLPNDRFFAVRPEGSVSTLKIQRTERGDSAVYLCASSLRASGSHSNEQFFGPGTRLTVL.

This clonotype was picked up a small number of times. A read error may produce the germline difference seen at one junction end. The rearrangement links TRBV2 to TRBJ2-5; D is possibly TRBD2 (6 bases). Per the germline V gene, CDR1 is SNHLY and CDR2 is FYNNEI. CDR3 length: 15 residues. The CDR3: CASREEMAGGKTQYF. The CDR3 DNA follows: TGTGCCAGCAGAGAAGAAATGGCAGGAGGGAAGACCCAGTACTTC.

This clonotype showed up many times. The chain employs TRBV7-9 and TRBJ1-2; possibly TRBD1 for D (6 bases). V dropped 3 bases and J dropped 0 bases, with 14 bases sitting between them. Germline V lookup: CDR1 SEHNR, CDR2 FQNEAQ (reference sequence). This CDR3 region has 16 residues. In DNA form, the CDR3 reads TGTGCCAGCAGCTTCCGACAGGCGCGAACTAACTATGGCTACACCTTC. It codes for CASSFRQARTNYGYTF. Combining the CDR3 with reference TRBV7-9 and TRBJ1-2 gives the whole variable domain DTGVSQNPRHKITKRGQNVTFRCDPISEHNRLYWYRQTLGQGPEFLTYFQNEAQLEKSRLLSDRFSAERPKGSFSTLEIQRTEQGDSAMYLCASSFRQARTNYGYTFGSGTRLTVV.

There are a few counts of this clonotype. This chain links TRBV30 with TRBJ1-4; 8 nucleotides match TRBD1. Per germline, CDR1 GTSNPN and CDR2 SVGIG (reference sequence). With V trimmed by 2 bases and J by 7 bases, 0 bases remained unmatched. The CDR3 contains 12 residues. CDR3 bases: TGTGCCTGGAGTACAGGGGGTGAAAAACTGTTTTTT. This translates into CAWSTGGEKLFF.

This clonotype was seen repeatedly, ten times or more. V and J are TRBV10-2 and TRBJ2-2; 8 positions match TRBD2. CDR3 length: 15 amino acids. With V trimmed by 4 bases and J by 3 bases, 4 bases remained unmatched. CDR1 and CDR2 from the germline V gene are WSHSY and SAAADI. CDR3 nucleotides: TGCGCCAGCAGTGGAGCGGGGGACCACACCGGGGAGCTGTTTTTT. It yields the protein CASSGAGDHTGELFF.

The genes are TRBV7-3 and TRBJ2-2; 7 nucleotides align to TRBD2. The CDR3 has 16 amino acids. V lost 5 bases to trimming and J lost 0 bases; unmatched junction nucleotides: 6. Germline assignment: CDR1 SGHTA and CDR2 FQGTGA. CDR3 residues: CASSPYGGTNTGELFF. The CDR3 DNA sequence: TGTGCCAGCAGCCCTTACGGGGGGACGAACACCGGGGAGCTGTTTTTT.

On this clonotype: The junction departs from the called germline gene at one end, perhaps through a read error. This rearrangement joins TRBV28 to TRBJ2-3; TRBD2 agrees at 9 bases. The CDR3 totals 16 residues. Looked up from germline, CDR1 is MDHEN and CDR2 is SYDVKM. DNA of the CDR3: TGTGCCAGCAGTCCCCCGGGGGGGACTAGCACAGATCCGCAGTATTTT. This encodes CASSPPGGTSTDPQYF.

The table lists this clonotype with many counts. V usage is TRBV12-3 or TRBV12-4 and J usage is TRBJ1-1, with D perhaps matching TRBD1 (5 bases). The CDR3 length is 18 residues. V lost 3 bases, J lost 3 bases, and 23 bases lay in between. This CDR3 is CASSFEKPGPRRYTEAFF. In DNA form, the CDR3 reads TGTGCCAGCAGTTTTGAGAAACCGGGACCGAGGAGGTACACTGAAGCTTTCTTT.

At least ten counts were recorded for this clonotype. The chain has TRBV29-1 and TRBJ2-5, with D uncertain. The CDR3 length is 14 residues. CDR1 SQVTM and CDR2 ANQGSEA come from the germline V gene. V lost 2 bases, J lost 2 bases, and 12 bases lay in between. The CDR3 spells CSVESFGLQETQYF. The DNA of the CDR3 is TGCAGCGTTGAATCATTTGGGCTGCAAGAGACCCAGTACTTC.

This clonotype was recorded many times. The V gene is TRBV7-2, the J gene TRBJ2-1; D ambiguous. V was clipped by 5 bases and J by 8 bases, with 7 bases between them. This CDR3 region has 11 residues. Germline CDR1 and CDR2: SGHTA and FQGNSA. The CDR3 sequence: CASSPLDEQFF. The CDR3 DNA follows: TGTGCCAGCAGCCCCCTAGATGAGCAGTTCTTC. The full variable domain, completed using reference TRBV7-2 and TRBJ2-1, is GAGVSQSPSNKVTEKGKDVELRCDPISGHTALYWYRQSLGQGLEFLIYFQGNSAPDKSGLPSDRFSAERTGGSVSTLTIQRTQQEDSAVYLCASSPLDEQFFGPGTRLTVL.

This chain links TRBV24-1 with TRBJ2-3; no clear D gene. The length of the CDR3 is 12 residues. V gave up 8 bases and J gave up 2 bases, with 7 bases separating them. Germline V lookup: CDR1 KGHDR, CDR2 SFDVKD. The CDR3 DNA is TGTGCCACCAAAGGATACACAGATACGCAGTATTTT. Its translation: CATKGYTDTQYF.

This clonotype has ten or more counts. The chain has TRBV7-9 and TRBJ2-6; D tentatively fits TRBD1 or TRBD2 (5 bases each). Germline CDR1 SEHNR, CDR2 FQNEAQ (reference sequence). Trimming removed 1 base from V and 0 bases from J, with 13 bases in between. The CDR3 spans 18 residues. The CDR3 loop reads CASSLVQGPPSGANVLTF. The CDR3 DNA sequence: TGTGCCAGCAGCTTAGTTCAGGGACCCCCCTCTGGGGCCAACGTCCTGACTTTC.

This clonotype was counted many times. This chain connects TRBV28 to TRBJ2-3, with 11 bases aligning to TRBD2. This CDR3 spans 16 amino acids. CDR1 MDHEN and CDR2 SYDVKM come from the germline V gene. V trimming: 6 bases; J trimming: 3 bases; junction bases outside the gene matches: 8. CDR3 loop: CASSPGASGRTDTQYF. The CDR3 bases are TGTGCCAGCAGCCCCGGGGCTAGCGGGAGGACAGATACGCAGTATTTT.

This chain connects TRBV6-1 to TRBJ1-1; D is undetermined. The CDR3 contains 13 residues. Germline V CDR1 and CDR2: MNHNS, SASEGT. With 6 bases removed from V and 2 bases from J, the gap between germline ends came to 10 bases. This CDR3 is CASSTWRNTEAFF. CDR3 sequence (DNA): TGTGCCAGCAGCACCTGGAGAAACACTGAAGCTTTCTTT.